These 11 T cell receptor beta chains share one sample of origin, sequenced in a study of neurological immune-mediated disorders. Each CDR3 protein gets one entry after TCRdb re-called the 5' RACE reads with MiXCR. The sample lists about 55,000 distinct CDR3 sequences, 3% to 4% occurring once. The sequenced material came from PBMCs. These receptors were collected from a man in his 60s with multiple sclerosis.

This clonotype has a count of ten or more. This chain links TRBV7-9 with TRBJ2-5; 14 bases line up with TRBD2. The V gene end was trimmed by 8 bases and the J gene end by 3 bases; junction bases not matched to a gene: 2. Germline values: CDR1 SEHNR, CDR2 FQNEAQ (reference sequence). This CDR3 spans 14 amino acids. CDR3 bases: TGTGCCAGCGGGACTAGCGGGAGCAAAGAGACCCAGTACTTC. Amino acids: CASGTSGSKETQYF.

This clonotype was picked up many times. This chain connects TRBV20-1 to TRBJ2-2; TRBD2 is a possible D gene (6 bases). Trimming removed 3 bases from V and 0 bases from J, with 11 bases in between. The germline CDR1 and CDR2 sequences are DFQATT and SNEGSKA (reference sequence). The CDR3 runs 15 residues. CDR3: CSASSTGANTGELFF. As DNA, the CDR3 is TGCAGTGCTAGCTCAACGGGGGCGAACACCGGGGAGCTGTTTTTT.

This clonotype appeared many times. The V gene is TRBV10-3, the J gene TRBJ2-2; no reliable D call. Looked up from germline, CDR1 is ENHRY and CDR2 is SYGVKD. Trimming took 6 bases from V and 6 from J, leaving 17 bases between them. The CDR3 covers 15 residues. CDR3 sequence (DNA): TGTGCCATCAGCCCTCAAAAAGAGGTGCCCGGGGAGCTGTTTTTT. This codes for CAISPQKEVPGELFF.

This clonotype is judged medium-sized. The chain combines TRBV2 with TRBJ2-7; TRBD1 is a possible D gene (6 bases). From germline, CDR1 is SNHLY and CDR2 FYNNEI. The CDR3 is 15 residues long. V lost 1 base and J lost 0, with 10 bases in between. The CDR3 coding sequence is TGTGCCAGCAGTGAAGGGACAGCCTTCTCCTACGAGCAGTACTTC. Protein: CASSEGTAFSYEQYF.

This clonotype has more than one count but fewer than ten. V usage is TRBV5-1 and J usage is TRBJ1-1; unclear D gene. Deletions cut 7 bases from V and 3 bases from J, with 13 bases between. Germline assignment: CDR1 SGHRS and CDR2 YFSETQ. CDR3 length equals 13 residues. CDR3 loop: CASHPVGDTEAFF. DNA for the CDR3: TGCGCCAGCCATCCCGTCGGAGACACTGAAGCTTTCTTT.

This clonotype has at least ten counts. This chain connects TRBV5-1 to TRBJ2-1; 10 nucleotides align to TRBD1. This CDR3 has 16 amino acids. With 0 bases clipped from V and 5 bases from J, the junction kept 5 bases outside the gene matches. The germline gives CDR1 SGHRS, CDR2 YFSETQ. The CDR3 loop is CASSLGQGAKNNEQFF. CDR3 coding DNA: TGCGCCAGCAGCTTGGGACAGGGGGCGAAGAACAATGAGCAGTTCTTC.

With regard to this clonotype: Its ends do not fully match the called genes, so a read error is possible. The chain couples TRBV6-1 to TRBJ1-5; TRBD1 might be the D (6 bases). Germline CDR1 and CDR2: MNHNS and SASEGT. The CDR3 has 15 amino acids. The CDR3 DNA reads as TGTGCCAGCAGTGGACAGGTCTATAGCAATAAGACCCAGAATTTT. It codes for CASSGQVYSNKTQNF.

The chain uses TRBV5-6 and TRBJ2-2; D ambiguous. Trimming left V 7 bases short and J 14 bases short, with 27 bases between. This CDR3 region has 15 residues. Germline assignment: CDR1 SGHDT and CDR2 YYEEEE. The CDR3 DNA reads TGTGCCAGCCTTTTAGGTGTAGGTCGGAGAGGTCAACTGTTTTTT. It translates to CASLLGVGRRGQLFF.

This clonotype was recorded at least ten times. The chain combines TRBV7-8 with TRBJ2-1, with 12 positions matching TRBD2. This CDR3 comprises 17 residues. The germline V gene has CDR1 SGHVS and CDR2 FQNEAQ. Trimming took 5 bases from V and 2 from J; bases not matched to a gene: 7. In DNA form, the CDR3 reads TGTGCCAGCAGCCTTCGACTAGCGGGAGCTACCTACAATGAGCAGTTCTTC. Encoded protein: CASSLRLAGATYNEQFF.

In its sample, this clonotype was seen many times. This chain uses TRBV27 with TRBJ2-7; D may match TRBD1 or TRBD2 (5 bases each). In germline, CDR1 is MNHEY, CDR2 SMNVEV (reference sequence). The CDR3 totals 16 residues. The V end lost 7 bases, the J end lost 0 bases, and 19 bases lay between the germline ends. The CDR3, as DNA: TGTGCCAGCACCCCGATGCGAAGGGACGGCTCCTACGAGCAGTACTTC. Translated, it gives CASTPMRRDGSYEQYF.

This clonotype has ten or more counts. J is TRBJ2-7 and V is TRBV5-1; tentatively, D is TRBD1 or TRBD2 (6 bases each). This CDR3 is built from 16 residues. CDR1 is SGHRS, CDR2 YFSETQ, per germline. The V gene lost 0 bases and the J gene lost 1 base, with 14 bases spanning the gap. The CDR3 region is CASSLDKGGLSYEQYF. The CDR3 DNA is TGCGCCAGCAGCTTGGATAAGGGGGGACTTTCCTACGAGCAGTACTTC.